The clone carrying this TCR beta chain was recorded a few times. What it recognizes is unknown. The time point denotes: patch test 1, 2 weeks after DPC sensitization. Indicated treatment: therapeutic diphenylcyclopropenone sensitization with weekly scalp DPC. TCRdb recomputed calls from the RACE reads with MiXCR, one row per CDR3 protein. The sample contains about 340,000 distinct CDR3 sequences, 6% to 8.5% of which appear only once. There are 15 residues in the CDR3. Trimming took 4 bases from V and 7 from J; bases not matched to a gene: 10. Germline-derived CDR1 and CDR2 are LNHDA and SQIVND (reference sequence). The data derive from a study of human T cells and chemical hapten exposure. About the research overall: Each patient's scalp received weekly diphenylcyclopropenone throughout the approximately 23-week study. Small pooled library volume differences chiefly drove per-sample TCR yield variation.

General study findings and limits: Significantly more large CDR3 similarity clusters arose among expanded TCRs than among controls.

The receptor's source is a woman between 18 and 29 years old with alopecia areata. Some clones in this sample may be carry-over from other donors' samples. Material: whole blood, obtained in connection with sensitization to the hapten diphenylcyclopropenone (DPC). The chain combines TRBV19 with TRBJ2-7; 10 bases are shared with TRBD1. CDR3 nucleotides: TGTGCCAGTAGTAGATTCGGGACAGGGGACGAGGAGCAGTACTTC. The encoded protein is CASSRFGTGDEEQYF.